This T cell receptor beta chain appears in the sequencing data of a study of CD8 T cells in Susac syndrome. Blood CD8+ and CD4+ T cells underwent high-throughput TCR beta sequencing. An input of about 0.5 to 1 ug of RNA was subjected to reverse transcription using random hexamers. TCRdb re-derived calls from the immunoSEQ multiplex PCR reads in MiXCR, one entry per CDR3 protein. This table holds approximately 110,000 distinct CDR3 sequences, approximately 93% found once. V was pared by 0 bases and J by 7 bases, with 11 bases of the junction left unmatched. The length of the CDR3 is 16 residues. CDR1 DFQATT and CDR2 SNEGSKA come from the germline V gene (reference sequence).

The sample comprised CD8+ T cells from PBMCs. V is TRBV20-1 and J is TRBJ2-2, with 7 positions matching TRBD1. This clonotype originated in a human donor with multiple sclerosis. This chain's CDR3 is CSARDPSGTAVGELFF. As DNA, the CDR3 is TGCAGTGCTAGAGACCCCTCCGGGACAGCCGTCGGGGAGCTGTTTTTT.